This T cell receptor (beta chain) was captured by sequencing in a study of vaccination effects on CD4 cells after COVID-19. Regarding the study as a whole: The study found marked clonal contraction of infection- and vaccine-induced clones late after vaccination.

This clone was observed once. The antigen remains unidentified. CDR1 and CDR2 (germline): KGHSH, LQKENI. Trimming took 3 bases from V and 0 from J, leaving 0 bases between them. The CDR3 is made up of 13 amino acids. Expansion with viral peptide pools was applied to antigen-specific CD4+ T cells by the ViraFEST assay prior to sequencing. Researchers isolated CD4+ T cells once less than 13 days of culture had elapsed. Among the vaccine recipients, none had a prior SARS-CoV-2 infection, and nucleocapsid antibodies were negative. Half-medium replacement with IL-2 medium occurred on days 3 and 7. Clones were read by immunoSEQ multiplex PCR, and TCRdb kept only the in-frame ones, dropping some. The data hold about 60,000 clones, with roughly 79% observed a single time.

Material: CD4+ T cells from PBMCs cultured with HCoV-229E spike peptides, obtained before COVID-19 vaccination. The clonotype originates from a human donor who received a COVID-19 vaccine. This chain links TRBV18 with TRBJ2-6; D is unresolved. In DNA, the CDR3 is TGTGCCAGCTCACCCTCTGGGGCCAACGTCCTGACTTTC. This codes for CASSPSGANVLTF.